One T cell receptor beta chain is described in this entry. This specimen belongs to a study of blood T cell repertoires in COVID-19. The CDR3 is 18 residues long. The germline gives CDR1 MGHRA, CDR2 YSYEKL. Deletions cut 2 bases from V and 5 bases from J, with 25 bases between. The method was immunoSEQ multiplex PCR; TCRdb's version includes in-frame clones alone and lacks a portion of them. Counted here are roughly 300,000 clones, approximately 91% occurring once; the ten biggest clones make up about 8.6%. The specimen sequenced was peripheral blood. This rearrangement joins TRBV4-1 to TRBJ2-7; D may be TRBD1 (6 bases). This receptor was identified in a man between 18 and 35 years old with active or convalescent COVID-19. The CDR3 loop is CASSQSIPASGRGHEQYF. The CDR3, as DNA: TGCGCCAGCAGCCAAAGTATCCCCGCTTCTGGCAGGGGCCACGAGCAGTACTTC.